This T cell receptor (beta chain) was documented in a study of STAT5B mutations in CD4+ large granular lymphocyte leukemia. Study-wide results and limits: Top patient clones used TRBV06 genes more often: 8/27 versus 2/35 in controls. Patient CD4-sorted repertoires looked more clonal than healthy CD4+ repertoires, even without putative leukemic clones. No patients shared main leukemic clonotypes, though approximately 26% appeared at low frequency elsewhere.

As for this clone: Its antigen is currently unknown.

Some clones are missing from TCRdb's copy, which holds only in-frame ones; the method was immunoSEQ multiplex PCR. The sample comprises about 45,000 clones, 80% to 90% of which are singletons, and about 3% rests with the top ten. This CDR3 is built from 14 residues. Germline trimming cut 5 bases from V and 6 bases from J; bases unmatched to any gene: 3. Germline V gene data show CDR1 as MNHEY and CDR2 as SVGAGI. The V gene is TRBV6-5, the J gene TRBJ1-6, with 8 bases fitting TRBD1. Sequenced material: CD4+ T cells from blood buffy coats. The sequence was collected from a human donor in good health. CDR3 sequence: CASSLTGANSPLHF. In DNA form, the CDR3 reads TGTGCCAGCAGTCTGACAGGGGCTAATTCACCCCTCCACTTT.